This is a list of T cell receptor beta chains from one sample in a study of cytomegalovirus exposure and HLA in healthy donors. Generated by immunoSEQ multiplex PCR, the TCRdb table keeps only in-frame clones and is missing some. The sample contains about 57,000 clones, approximately 80% of which appear only once. The sample comprised PBMCs. The receptors were sampled from a young man in good health and CMV-seronegative. CDR3s include the opening cysteine and the closing phenylalanine or tryptophan. A D gene is named only where the DNA matches it firmly. Rows give clone size only sometimes, using once, few, many, or a class for an expanded clone.

clone size,D gene,J gene,V gene,CDR3 protein,CDR3 DNA
.,.,TRBJ2-2,TRBV19,CASSGMAGATVFF,TGTGCCAGTAGTGGGATGGCGGGGGCGACGGTGTTTTTT
.,TRBD2,TRBJ2-1,TRBV27,CASSLRGLAGSSGNEQFF,TGTGCCAGCAGTTTAAGGGGACTAGCGGGGTCCTCAGGCAATGAGCAGTTCTTC
.,.,TRBJ2-3,TRBV12-1,CASSPKGLLRVTDTQYF,TGTGCCAGCAGCCCCAAAGGACTCCTAAGAGTCACAGATACGCAGTATTTT
.,.,TRBJ1-2,TRBV6-1,CASSDGRSGSYYGYTF,TGTGCCAGCAGTGATGGCAGGTCCGGGAGCTACTATGGCTACACCTTC
.,.,TRBJ2-7,TRBV29-1,CSVQPTRGYEQYF,TGCAGCGTTCAACCAACCAGGGGATACGAGCAGTACTTC
.,TRBD1,TRBJ2-3,TRBV7-6,CASSQTGAHTDTQYF,TGTGCCAGCAGCCAGACAGGGGCCCACACGGATACGCAGTATTTT
once,TRBD1,TRBJ2-1,TRBV19,CASRGQHNEQFF,TGTGCCAGTCGGGGACAGCACAATGAGCAGTTCTTC
.,TRBD2,TRBJ2-2,TRBV5-1,CASSFAGGGTGELFF,TGCGCCAGCAGCTTCGCGGGAGGGGGCACCGGGGAGCTGTTTTTT
once,.,TRBJ1-1,TRBV29-1,CSVEARKNTKNTEAFF,TGCAGCGTTGAAGCTAGGAAAAACACCAAGAACACTGAAGCTTTCTTT
.,TRBD2,TRBJ2-1,TRBV4-3,CASSQGTSGRVNEQFF,TGCGCCAGCAGCCAAGGGACTAGCGGGAGAGTAAATGAGCAGTTCTTC
few,.,TRBJ1-2,TRBV5-6,CASSLGTDSYGYTF,TGTGCCAGCAGCTTGGGGACAGATTCCTATGGCTACACCTTC
.,TRBD1,TRBJ2-1,TRBV6-4,CASSDGTGGNEQFF,TGTGCCAGCAGTGACGGGACAGGGGGCAATGAGCAGTTCTTC
.,.,TRBJ1-1,TRBV4-3,CASSHRDTNTEAFF,TGCGCCAGCAGCCACAGGGATACCAACACTGAAGCTTTCTTT
.,TRBD1,TRBJ2-3,TRBV7-6,CASSRGQGTDTQYF,TGTGCCAGCAGTAGAGGACAGGGGACAGATACGCAGTATTTT